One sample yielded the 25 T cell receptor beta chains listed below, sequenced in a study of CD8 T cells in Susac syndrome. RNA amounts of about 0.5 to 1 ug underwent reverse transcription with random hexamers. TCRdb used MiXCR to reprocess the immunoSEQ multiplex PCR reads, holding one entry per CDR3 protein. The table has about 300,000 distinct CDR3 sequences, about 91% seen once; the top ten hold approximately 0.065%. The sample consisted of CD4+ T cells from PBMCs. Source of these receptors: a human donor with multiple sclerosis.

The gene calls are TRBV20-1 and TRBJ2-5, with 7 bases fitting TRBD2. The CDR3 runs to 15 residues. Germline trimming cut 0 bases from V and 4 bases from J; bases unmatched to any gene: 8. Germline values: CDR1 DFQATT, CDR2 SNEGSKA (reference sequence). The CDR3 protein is CSARDHAGVGETQYF. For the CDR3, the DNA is TGCAGTGCTAGAGATCATGCGGGAGTGGGAGAGACCCAGTACTTC.

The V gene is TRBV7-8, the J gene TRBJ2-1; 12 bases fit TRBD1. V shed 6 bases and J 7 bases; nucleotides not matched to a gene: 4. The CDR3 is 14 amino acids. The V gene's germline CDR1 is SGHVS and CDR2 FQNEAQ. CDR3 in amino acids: CASRPGQGANEQFF. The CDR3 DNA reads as TGTGCCAGCAGACCGGGACAGGGGGCTAATGAGCAGTTCTTC.

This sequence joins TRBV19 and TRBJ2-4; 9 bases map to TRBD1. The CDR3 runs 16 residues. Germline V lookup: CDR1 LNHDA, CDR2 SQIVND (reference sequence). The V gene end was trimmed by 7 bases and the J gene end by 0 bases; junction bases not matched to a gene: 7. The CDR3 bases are TGTGCCAGTAACCCGGGACAGGGCCGAGCCAAAAACATTCAGTACTTC. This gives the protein CASNPGQGRAKNIQYF. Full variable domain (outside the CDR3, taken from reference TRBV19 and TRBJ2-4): DGGITQSPKYLFRKEGQNVTLSCEQNLNHDAMYWYRQDPGQGLRLIYYSQIVNDFQKGDIAEGYSVSREKKESFPLTVTSAQKNPTAFYLCASNPGQGRAKNIQYFGAGTRLSVL.

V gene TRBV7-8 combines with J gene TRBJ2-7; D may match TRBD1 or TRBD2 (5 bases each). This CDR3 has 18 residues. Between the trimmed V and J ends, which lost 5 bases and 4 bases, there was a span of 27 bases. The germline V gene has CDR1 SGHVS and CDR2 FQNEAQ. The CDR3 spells CASSPSRSGTPDGYEQYF. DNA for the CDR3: TGTGCCAGCAGCCCGTCGAGGTCCGGGACCCCCGATGGGTACGAGCAGTACTTC.

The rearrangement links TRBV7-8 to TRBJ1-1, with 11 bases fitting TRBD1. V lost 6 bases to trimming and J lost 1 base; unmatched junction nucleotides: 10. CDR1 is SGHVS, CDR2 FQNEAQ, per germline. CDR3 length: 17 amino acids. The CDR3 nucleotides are TGTGCCAGCAGTGGGAATGTGGACAGGGGGCCGAACACTGAAGCTTTCTTT. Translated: CASSGNVDRGPNTEAFF.

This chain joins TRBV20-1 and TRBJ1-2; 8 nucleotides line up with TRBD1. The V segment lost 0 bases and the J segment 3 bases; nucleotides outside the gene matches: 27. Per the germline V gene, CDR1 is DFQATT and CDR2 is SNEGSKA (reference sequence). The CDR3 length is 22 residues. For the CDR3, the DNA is TGCAGTGCTAGAGACCCCGGTTCCCTAACCCGGATCCAGACAGGGGCCGACTATGGCTACACCTTC. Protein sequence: CSARDPGSLTRIQTGADYGYTF.

This CDR3 reads CATHGQAGDTQYF. As DNA, the CDR3 is TGTGCCACCCACGGACAGGCGGGAGATACGCAGTATTTT. V usage is TRBV24-1 and J usage is TRBJ2-3, with TRBD1 matching 7 bases. V lost 9 bases to trimming and J lost 5 bases; unmatched junction nucleotides: 7. Germline-derived CDR1 and CDR2 are KGHDR and SFDVKD. This CDR3 comprises 13 residues.

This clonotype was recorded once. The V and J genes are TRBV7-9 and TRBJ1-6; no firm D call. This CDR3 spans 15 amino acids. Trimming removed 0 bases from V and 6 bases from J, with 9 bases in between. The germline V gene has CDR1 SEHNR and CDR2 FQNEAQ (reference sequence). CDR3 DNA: TGTGCCAGCAGCTTAGCGGCGGGAGTTAATTCACCCCTCCACTTT. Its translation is CASSLAAGVNSPLHF.

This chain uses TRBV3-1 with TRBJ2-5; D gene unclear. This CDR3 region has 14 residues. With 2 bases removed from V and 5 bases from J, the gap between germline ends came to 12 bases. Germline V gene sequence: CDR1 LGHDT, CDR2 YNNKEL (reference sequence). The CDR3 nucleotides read TGTGCCAGCAGCCAACCGGGCCAGTGGGAGACCCAGTACTTC. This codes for CASSQPGQWETQYF.

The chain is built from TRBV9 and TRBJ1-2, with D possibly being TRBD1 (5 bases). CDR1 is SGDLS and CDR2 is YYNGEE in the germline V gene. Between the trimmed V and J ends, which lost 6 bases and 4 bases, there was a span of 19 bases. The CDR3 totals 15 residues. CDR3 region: CASTPEGVGGYGYTF. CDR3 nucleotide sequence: TGTGCCAGCACCCCGGAAGGGGTTGGGGGCTATGGCTACACCTTC.

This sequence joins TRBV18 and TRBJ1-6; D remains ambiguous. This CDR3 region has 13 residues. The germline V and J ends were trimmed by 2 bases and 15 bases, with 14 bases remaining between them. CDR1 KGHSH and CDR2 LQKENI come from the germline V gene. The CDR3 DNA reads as TGTGCCAGCTCACCAGAGACCGCTAGCATCCTCCACTTT. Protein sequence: CASSPETASILHF.

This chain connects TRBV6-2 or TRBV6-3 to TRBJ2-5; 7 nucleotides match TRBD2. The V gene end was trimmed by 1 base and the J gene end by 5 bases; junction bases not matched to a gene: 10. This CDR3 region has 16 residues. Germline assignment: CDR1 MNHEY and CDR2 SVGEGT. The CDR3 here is CASSYFRGLAAETQYF. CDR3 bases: TGTGCCAGCAGTTACTTTCGAGGGCTAGCGGCTGAGACCCAGTACTTC.

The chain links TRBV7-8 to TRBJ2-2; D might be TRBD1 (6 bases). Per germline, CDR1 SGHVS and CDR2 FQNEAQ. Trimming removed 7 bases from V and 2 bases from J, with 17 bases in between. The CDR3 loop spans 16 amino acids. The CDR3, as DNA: TGTGCCAGCACCCGATTGGGGGCGAGAAACACCGGGGAGCTGTTTTTT. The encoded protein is CASTRLGARNTGELFF. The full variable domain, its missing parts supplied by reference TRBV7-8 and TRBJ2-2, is GAGVSQSPRYKVAKRGQDVALRCDPISGHVSLFWYQQALGQGPEFLTYFQNEAQLDKSGLPSDRFFAERPEGSVSTLKIQRTQQEDSAVYLCASTRLGARNTGELFFGEGSRLTVL.

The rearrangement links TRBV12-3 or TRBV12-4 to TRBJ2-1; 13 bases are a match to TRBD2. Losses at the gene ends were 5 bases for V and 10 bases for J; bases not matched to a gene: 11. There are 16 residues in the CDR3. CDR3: CASSLTSGGASWEQFF. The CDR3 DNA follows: TGTGCCAGCAGTCTAACTAGCGGGGGGGCCAGTTGGGAGCAGTTCTTC.

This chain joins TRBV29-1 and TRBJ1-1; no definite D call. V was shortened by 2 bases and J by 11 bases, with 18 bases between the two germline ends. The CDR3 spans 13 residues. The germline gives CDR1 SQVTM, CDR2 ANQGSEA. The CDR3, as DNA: TGCAGCGTTGAAAATCGGGCAGGCCAACGCGCTTTCTTT. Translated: CSVENRAGQRAFF.

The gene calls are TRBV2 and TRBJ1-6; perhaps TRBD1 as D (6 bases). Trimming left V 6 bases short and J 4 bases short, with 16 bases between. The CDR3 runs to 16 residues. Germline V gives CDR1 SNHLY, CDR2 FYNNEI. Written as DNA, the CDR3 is TGTGCCAGCAGCAACAGGGATGGGGGGTATAATTCACCCCTCCACTTT. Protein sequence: CASSNRDGGYNSPLHF.

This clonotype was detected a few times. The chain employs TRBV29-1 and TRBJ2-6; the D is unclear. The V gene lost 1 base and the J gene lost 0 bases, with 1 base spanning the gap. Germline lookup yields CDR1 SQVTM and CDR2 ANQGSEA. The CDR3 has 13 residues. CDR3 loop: CSVEGSGANVLTF. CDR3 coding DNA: TGCAGCGTTGAAGGCTCTGGGGCCAACGTCCTGACTTTC.

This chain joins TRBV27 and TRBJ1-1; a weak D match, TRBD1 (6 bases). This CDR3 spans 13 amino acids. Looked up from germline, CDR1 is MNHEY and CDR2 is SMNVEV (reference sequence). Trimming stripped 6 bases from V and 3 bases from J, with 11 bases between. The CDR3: CASRGAGDTEAFF. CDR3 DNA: TGTGCCAGCAGGGGGGCGGGGGACACTGAAGCTTTCTTT.

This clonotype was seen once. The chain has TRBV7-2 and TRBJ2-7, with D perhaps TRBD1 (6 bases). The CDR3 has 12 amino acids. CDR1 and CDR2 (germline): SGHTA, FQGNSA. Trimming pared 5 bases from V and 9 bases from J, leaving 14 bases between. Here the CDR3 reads CASSPQGRWQYF. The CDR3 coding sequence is TGTGCCAGCAGCCCTCAGGGGAGATGGCAGTACTTC.

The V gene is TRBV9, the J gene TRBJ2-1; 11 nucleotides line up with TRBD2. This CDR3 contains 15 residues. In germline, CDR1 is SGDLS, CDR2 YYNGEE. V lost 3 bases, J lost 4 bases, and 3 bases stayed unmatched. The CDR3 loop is CASSAGLAEYNEQFF. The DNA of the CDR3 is TGTGCCAGCAGCGCGGGACTAGCGGAGTACAATGAGCAGTTCTTC.

CDR3 sequence: CSARGTSGAGELFF. In nucleotides, the CDR3 is TGCAGTGCTAGGGGGACTAGCGGGGCCGGGGAGCTGTTTTTT. The chain couples TRBV20-1 to TRBJ2-2; 13 nucleotides align to TRBD2. The ends lost 3 bases at V and 6 bases at J; junction bases unmatched: 1. This CDR3 has 14 residues. Germline V gives CDR1 DFQATT, CDR2 SNEGSKA (reference sequence).

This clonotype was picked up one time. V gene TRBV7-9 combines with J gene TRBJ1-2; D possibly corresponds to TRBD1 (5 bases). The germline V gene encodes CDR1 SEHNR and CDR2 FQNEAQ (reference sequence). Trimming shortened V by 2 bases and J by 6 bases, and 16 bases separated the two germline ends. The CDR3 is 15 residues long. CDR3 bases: TGTGCCAGCAGCTTACGGGACTTTCAGGAGGATGGCTACACCTTC. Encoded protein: CASSLRDFQEDGYTF. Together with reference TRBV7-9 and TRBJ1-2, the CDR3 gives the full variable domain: DTGVSQNPRHKITKRGQNVTFRCDPISEHNRLYWYRQTLGQGPEFLTYFQNEAQLEKSRLLSDRFSAERPKGSFSTLEIQRTEQGDSAMYLCASSLRDFQEDGYTFGSGTRLTVV.

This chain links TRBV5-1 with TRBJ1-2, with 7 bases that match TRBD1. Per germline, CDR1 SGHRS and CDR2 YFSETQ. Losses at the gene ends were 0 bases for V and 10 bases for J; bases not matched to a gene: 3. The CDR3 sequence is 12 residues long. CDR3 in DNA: TGCGCCAGCAGCTTGGGAGACAGGGACTACACCTTC. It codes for CASSLGDRDYTF.

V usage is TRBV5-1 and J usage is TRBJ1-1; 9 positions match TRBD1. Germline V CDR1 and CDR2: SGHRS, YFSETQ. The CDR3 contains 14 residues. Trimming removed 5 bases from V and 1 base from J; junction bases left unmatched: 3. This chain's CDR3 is CASRVTGGNTEAFF. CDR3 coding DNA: TGCGCCAGCAGGGTGACAGGGGGGAACACTGAAGCTTTCTTT.

The CDR3 reads CSARVYRLNTEAFF. CDR3 DNA sequence: TGCAGTGCTAGAGTCTACAGGTTGAACACTGAAGCTTTCTTT. The chain couples TRBV20-1 to TRBJ1-1, with D possibly TRBD1 on 5 matching bases. The CDR3 is 14 amino acids. Looked up from germline, CDR1 is DFQATT and CDR2 is SNEGSKA (reference sequence). The V end lost 1 base, the J end lost 0 bases, and 9 bases lay between the germline ends.